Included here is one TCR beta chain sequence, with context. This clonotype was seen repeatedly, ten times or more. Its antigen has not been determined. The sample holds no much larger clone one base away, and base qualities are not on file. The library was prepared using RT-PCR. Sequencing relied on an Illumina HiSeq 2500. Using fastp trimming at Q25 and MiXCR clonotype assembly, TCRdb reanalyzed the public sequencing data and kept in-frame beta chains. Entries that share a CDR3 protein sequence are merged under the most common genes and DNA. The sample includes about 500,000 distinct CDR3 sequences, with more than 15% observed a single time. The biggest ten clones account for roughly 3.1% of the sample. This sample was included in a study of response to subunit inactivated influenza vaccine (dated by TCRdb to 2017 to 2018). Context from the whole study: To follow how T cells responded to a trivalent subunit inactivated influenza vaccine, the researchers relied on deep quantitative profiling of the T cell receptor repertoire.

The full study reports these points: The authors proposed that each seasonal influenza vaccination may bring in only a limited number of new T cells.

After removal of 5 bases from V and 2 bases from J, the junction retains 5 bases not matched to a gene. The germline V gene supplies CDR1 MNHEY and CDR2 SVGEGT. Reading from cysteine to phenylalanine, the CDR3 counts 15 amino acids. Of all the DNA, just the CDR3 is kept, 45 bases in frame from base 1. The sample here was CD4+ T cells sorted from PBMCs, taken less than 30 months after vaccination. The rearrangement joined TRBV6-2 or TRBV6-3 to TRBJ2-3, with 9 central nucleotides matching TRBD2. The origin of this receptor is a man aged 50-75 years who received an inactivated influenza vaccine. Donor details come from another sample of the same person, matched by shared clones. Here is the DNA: TGTGCCAGCAGTCTAGCGGGATCATCCACAGATACGCAGTATTTT. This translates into CASSLAGSSTDTQYF.